This is a list of T cell receptor beta chains from one sample in a study of shared clonotypes between healthy human individuals. Using immunoSEQ multiplex PCR, the repertoire was profiled, and TCRdb retains in-frame clones only, with some absent. The sample has about 2.1 million clones; 90% to 95% are singletons. Material: naive CD8+ T cells from PBMCs. The receptors were gathered from a man between 18 and 29 years old in good health. Some clones in this sample may be carry-over from other donors' samples. Each CDR3 is given with its conserved first and last residue. Clone sizes are given selectively: once, few, many, or a class where the clone is expanded.

V	J	size	CDR3
TRBV5-4	TRBJ2-7	-	CASSLGTPSSYEQYF
TRBV5-4	TRBJ1-1	-	CASSFLGGDTEAFF
TRBV2	TRBJ1-5	-	CASSETGGGYQPQHF
TRBV27	TRBJ2-5	once	CASSPSSGGQETQYF
TRBV11-2	TRBJ2-3	-	CASSPRTGFSTDTQYF
TRBV19	TRBJ1-4	-	CASSTWTGNLATNEKLFF
TRBV29-1	TRBJ2-1	-	CSVRQAGGWDEQFF
TRBV7-8	TRBJ1-1	few	CASTTLTQNTEAFF
TRBV5-6	TRBJ2-7	once	CASRPGLGSYEQYF
TRBV27	TRBJ1-2	few	CASSYSPLYGYTF
TRBV5-6	TRBJ2-3	-	CASSLAMGGITDTQYF
TRBV5-4	TRBJ2-7	-	CASSLKGTGFSYEQYF
TRBV13	TRBJ2-1	once	CASSLVAGSSYNEQFF
TRBV9	TRBJ2-1	-	CASSVSGTSNNEQFF
TRBV9	TRBJ2-5	-	CASSVRARKKETQYF
TRBV5-1	TRBJ2-6	-	CASSFHRDRGSGANVLTF
TRBV27	TRBJ1-5	-	CASSKTGAVQPQHF
TRBV5-1	TRBJ2-7	-	CASSQDREQYF
TRBV19	TRBJ1-5	-	CASRNRGRQPQHF
TRBV7-9	TRBJ1-1	-	CASSPQGTEAFF
TRBV7-2	TRBJ2-7	-	CASSLFGQGTYEQYF
TRBV27	TRBJ1-2	-	CASSLQGIGYGYTF
TRBV11-2	TRBJ2-3	-	CASSLDWAGTDTQYF
TRBV2	TRBJ2-5	once	CASSDRGTQETQYF
TRBV7-9	TRBJ2-5	-	CASSSRGTDKETQYF
TRBV9	TRBJ1-1	-	CASSVFMNTEAFF
TRBV27	TRBJ1-5	-	CASSLRQGQQPQHF
TRBV6-1	TRBJ2-1	-	CASSEGQLHNEQFF
TRBV7-9	TRBJ1-2	-	CASSINSAPNYGYTF
TRBV6-5	TRBJ2-1	-	CASSRGRTGYNEQFF
TRBV27	TRBJ2-3	-	CASSLVRRSTDTQYF